A selection of T cell receptor beta chains follows, all from one sample in a study of shared clonotypes between healthy human individuals. TCRdb keeps only in-frame clones here, not all; method: immunoSEQ multiplex PCR. Among roughly 770,000 clones listed, 96% were seen once. The specimen was naive CD8+ T cells sorted from blood. The source of these receptors is a man aged 30 to 45 in good health. Both conserved end residues are trimmed from each CDR3. The order of the fields is V gene, J gene, CDR3 protein.

TRBV25-1	TRBJ2-2	ASSEYVSTGELF
TRBV4-1	TRBJ2-3	ASSQVGLAEGDTQY
TRBV7-9	TRBJ2-1	ASSALSGEDPSSYNEQF
TRBV5-4	TRBJ2-2	AYRGDTGELF
TRBV7-9	TRBJ2-1	ASSLAGGGNEQF
TRBV5-4	TRBJ2-7	ASSLGLAGGPSYEQY
TRBV27	TRBJ2-7	ASSLWGEAIYEQY
TRBV6-5	TRBJ1-2	ASSYSRDNYGYT
TRBV5-1	TRBJ2-3	ASSSWGGTSTDTQY
TRBV6-1	TRBJ2-7	ASSADYSRSYEQY
TRBV27	TRBJ1-5	ASSGLGLDQPQH
TRBV4-3	TRBJ1-4	ASSPRQGLMNEKLF
TRBV11-2	TRBJ2-3	ASSSGGRAEGTDTQY
TRBV21-1	TRBJ2-7	ASSTRWEGHEQY
TRBV7-9	TRBJ2-3	ASSLGTGTDTQY
TRBV4-1	TRBJ2-3	ASSQAPEMDYSTDTQY
TRBV7-2	TRBJ2-7	ASSLRAEEDEQY
TRBV13	TRBJ2-5	ASSFEGEETQY
TRBV27	TRBJ2-3	ASSLPDREGTDTQY
TRBV28	TRBJ1-5	ATWRQGAHQPQH
TRBV9	TRBJ2-1	ASSVSGLYNEQF
TRBV5-4	TRBJ2-7	ASSPSGDIYEQY
TRBV13	TRBJ2-7	ASRGQGLSYEQY